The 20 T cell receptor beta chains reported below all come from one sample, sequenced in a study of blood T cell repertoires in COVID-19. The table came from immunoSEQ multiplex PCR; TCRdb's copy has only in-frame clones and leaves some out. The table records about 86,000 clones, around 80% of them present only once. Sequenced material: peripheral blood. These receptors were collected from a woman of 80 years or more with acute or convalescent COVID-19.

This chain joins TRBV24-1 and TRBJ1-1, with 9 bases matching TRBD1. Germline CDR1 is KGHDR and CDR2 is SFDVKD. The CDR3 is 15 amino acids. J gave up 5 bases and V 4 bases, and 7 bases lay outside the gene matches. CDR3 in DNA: TGTGCCACCAGTGAACGGACAGGGGAGAGGACTGAAGCTTTCTTT. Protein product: CATSERTGERTEAFF.

The CDR3 nucleotides read TGTGCCAGCAGCTTTCTCCGGGGGGGCACCGGGGAGCTGTTTTTT. Translation: CASSFLRGGTGELFF. This rearrangement joins TRBV14 to TRBJ2-2, with 8 bases that match TRBD2. V dropped 5 bases and J dropped 4; count of bases not matched to a gene: 6. Germline V gives CDR1 SGHDN, CDR2 FVKESK. The CDR3 is made up of 15 amino acids. The full variable domain, completed using reference TRBV14 and TRBJ2-2, is EAGVTQFPSHSVIEKGQTVTLRCDPISGHDNLYWYRRVMGKEIKFLLHFVKESKQDESGMPNNRFLAERTGGTYSTLKVQPAELEDSGVYFCASSFLRGGTGELFFGEGSRLTVL.

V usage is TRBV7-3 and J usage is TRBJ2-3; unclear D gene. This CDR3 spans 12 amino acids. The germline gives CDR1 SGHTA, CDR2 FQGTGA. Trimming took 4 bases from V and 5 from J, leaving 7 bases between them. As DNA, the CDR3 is TGTGCCAGCAGCTCCTTCAGAGATACGCAGTATTTT. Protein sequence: CASSSFRDTQYF.

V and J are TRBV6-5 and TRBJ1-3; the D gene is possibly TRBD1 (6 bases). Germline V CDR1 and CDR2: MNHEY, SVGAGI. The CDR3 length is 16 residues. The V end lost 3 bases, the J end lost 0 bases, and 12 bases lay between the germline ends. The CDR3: CASSYTGLSSGNTIYF. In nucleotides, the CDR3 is TGTGCCAGCAGTTATACAGGGCTCTCCTCTGGAAACACCATATATTTT.

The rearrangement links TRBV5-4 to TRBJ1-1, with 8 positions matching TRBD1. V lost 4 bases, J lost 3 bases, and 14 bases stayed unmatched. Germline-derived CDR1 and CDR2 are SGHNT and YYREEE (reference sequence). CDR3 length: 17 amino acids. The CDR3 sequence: CASSPTSDRGRYTEAFF. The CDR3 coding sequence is TGTGCCAGCAGCCCAACGAGTGACAGGGGTAGGTACACTGAAGCTTTCTTT.

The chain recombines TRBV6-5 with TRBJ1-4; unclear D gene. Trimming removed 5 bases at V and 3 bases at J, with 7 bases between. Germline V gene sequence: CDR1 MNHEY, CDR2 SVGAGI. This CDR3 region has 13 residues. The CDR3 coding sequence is TGTGCCAGCAGTCCTCGGGCTAATGAAAAACTGTTTTTT. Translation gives CASSPRANEKLFF.

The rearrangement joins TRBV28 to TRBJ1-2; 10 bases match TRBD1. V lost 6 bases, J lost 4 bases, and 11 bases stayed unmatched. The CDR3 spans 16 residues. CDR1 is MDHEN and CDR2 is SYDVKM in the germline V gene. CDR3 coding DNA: TGTGCCAGCAGCTTCCCCACCGGGACAGGGGCCTATGGCTACACCTTC. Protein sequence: CASSFPTGTGAYGYTF.

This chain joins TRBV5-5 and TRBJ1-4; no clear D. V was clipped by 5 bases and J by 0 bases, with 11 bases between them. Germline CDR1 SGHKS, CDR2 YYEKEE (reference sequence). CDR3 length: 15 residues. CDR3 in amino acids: CASRPESSTNEKLFF. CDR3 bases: TGTGCCAGCAGGCCTGAGAGTTCAACTAATGAAAAACTGTTTTTT.

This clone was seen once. CDR3 sequence (DNA): TGTGCCAGCAGCTTACAGGGAACAACTAATGAAAAACTGTTTTTT. As protein: CASSLQGTTNEKLFF. The genes are TRBV5-5 and TRBJ1-4; a weak D match, TRBD1 (6 bases). The CDR3 length is 15 residues. V shed 2 bases and J shed 0 bases, with 8 bases lying between them. CDR1 and CDR2 (germline): SGHKS, YYEKEE (reference sequence).

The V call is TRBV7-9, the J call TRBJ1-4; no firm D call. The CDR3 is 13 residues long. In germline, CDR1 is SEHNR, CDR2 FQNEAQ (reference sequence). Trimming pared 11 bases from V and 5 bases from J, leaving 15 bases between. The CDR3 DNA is TGTGCCGCGCGGGAGGTGGAAAATGAAAAACTGTTTTTT. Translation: CAAREVENEKLFF.

CDR3 in amino acids: CASSYAGGWGDTQYF. CDR3 nucleotide sequence: TGTGCCAGCAGTTATGCCGGGGGTTGGGGAGATACGCAGTATTTT. The chain recombines TRBV6-5 with TRBJ2-3; D perhaps matches TRBD2 (6 bases). The CDR3 is 15 amino acids. V lost 3 bases to trimming and J lost 5 bases, with 15 bases between them. Germline CDR1 is MNHEY and CDR2 is SVGAGI.

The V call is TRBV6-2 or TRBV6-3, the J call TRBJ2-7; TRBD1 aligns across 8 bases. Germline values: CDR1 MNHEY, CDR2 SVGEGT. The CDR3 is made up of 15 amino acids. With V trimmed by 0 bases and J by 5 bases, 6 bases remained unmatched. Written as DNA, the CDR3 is TGTGCCAGCAGTTACTCGAGTAGGGGACAGGACGAGCAGTACTTC. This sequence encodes CASSYSSRGQDEQYF.

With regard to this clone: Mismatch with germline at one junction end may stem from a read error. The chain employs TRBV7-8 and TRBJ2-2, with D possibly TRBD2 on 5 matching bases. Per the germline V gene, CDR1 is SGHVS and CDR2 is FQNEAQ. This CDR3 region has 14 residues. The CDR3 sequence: CASSLVEGSGKLFF. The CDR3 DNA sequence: TGTGCCAGCAGCTTAGTTGAAGGGTCCGGGAAGCTGTTTTTT. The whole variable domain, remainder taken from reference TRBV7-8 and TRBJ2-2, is GAGVSQSPRYKVAKRGQDVALRCDPISGHVSLFWYQQALGQGPEFLTYFQNEAQLDKSGLPSDRFFAERPEGSVSTLKIQRTQQEDSAVYLCASSLVEGSGKLFFGEGSRLTVL.

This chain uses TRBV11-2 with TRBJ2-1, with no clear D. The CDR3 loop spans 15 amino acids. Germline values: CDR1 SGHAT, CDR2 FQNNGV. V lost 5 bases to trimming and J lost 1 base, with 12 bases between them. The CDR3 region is CASSPHGGSYNEQFF. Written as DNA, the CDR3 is TGTGCCAGCAGCCCACACGGCGGATCCTACAATGAGCAGTTCTTC.

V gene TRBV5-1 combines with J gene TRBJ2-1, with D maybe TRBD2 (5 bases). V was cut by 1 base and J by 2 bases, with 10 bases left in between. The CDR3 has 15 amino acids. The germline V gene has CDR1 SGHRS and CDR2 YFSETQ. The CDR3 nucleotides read TGCGCCAGCAGCTTGTCGGGGTACCCCTACAATGAGCAGTTCTTC. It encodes CASSLSGYPYNEQFF.

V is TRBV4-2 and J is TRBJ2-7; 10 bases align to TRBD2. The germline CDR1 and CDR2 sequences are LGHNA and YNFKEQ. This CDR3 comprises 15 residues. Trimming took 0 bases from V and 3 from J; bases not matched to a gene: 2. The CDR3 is CASSQDGTSDYEQYF. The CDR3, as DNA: TGTGCCAGCAGCCAAGACGGGACTAGCGACTACGAGCAGTACTTC.

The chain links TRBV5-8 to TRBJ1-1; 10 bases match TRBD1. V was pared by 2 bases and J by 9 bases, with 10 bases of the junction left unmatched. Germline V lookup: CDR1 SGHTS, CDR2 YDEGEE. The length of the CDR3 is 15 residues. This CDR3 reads CASSFRRDRGPQAFF. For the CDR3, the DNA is TGTGCCAGCAGCTTTCGCCGGGACAGGGGACCTCAAGCTTTCTTT.

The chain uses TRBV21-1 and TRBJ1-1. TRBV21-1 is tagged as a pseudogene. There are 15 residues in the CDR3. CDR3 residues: CASSKGESRNTEAFF. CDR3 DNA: TGTGCCAGCAGCAAAGGGGAGTCGCGGAACACTGAAGCTTTCTTT.

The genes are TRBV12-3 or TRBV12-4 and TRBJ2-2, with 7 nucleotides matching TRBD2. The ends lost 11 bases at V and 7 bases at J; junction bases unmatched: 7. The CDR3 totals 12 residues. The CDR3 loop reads CAFREAIGELFF. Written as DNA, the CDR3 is TGTGCCTTCCGGGAGGCCATCGGGGAGCTGTTTTTT.

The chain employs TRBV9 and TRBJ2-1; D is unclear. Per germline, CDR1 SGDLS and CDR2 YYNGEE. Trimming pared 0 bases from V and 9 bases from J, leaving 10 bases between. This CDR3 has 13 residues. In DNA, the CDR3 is TGTGCCAGCAGCGTAGGTGCATCGCGTGAGCAGTTCTTC. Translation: CASSVGASREQFF.